The 15 T cell receptor beta chains in this list originate from one sample, sequenced in a study of cytomegalovirus exposure and HLA in healthy donors. The PCR employed 60 Vbeta primers together with 13 Jbeta primers. Sequenced by immunoSEQ multiplex PCR; TCRdb stores in-frame clones only, minus some. The data hold about 180,000 clones, with just under 80% observed a single time. Sequencing was carried out using PBMCs. The receptors originated from a woman aged 25-40 years in good health and CMV-seronegative.

The chain employs TRBV19 and TRBJ1-5, with D possibly TRBD1 on 6 matching bases. CDR1 is LNHDA, CDR2 SQIVND, per germline (reference sequence). V dropped 11 bases and J dropped 4 bases, with 18 bases sitting between them. The CDR3 has 14 residues. The CDR3: CALGGARGNQPQHF. The CDR3 DNA reads as TGTGCCTTAGGGGGGGCGCGCGGAAATCAGCCCCAGCATTTT.

The V gene is TRBV7-9, the J gene TRBJ1-4, with unresolved D. The V end lost 5 bases, the J end lost 12 bases, and 16 bases lay between the germline ends. The CDR3 contains 13 residues. Germline values: CDR1 SEHNR, CDR2 FQNEAQ (reference sequence). CDR3 DNA: TGTGCCAGCAGCATTCATGGTCAGGTGGAACTGTTTTTT. Encoded protein: CASSIHGQVELFF.

The chain couples TRBV19 to TRBJ1-2, with D possibly being TRBD1 (6 bases). Trimming took off 5 bases at V and 4 bases at J, with 11 bases between the two ends. This CDR3 has 13 residues. The germline V gene has CDR1 LNHDA and CDR2 SQIVND (reference sequence). The CDR3 nucleotides are TGTGCCAGTAGTGGAGGGGGGGTCTATGGCTACACCTTC. The encoded protein is CASSGGGVYGYTF.

The chain has TRBV11-2 and TRBJ2-1; TRBD1 matches 8 bases. Germline CDR1 SGHAT, CDR2 FQNNGV. The CDR3 sequence is 17 residues long. The V segment lost 5 bases and the J segment 3 bases; nucleotides outside the gene matches: 12. The CDR3 region has the DNA TGTGCCAGCAGCCCTCGCCCCCGACAGGGGATCTACAATGAGCAGTTCTTC. This gives the protein CASSPRPRQGIYNEQFF. The variable domain in full, completed from reference TRBV11-2 and TRBJ2-1, reads EAGVAQSPRYKIIEKRQSVAFWCNPISGHATLYWYQQILGQGPKLLIQFQNNGVVDDSQLPKDRFSAERLKGVDSTLKIQPAKLEDSAVYLCASSPRPRQGIYNEQFFGPGTRLTVL.

J is TRBJ1-5 and V is TRBV7-8; TRBD1 matches at 7 bases. The CDR3 has 18 amino acids. The germline CDR1 and CDR2 sequences are SGHVS and FQNEAQ. The V gene end was trimmed by 3 bases and the J gene end by 7 bases; junction bases not matched to a gene: 18. CDR3 sequence: CASSFYSPDRTRIQPQHF. CDR3 nucleotides: TGTGCCAGCAGCTTCTATTCCCCGGACAGGACGAGAATCCAGCCCCAGCATTTT.

CDR3: CASSLSRYGANVLTF. Here the CDR3 DNA reads TGCGCCAGCAGTCTTTCGAGGTACGGGGCCAACGTCCTGACTTTC. V usage is TRBV4-3 and J usage is TRBJ2-6; the D is unclear. This CDR3 region has 15 residues. Trimming left V 6 bases short and J 4 bases short, with 13 bases between. Per the germline V gene, CDR1 is LGHNA and CDR2 is YSLEER.

This chain connects TRBV9 to TRBJ2-1, with TRBD2 identical over 13 bases. Germline V gives CDR1 SGDLS, CDR2 YYNGEE. J was trimmed by 3 bases and V by 4 bases; bases with no gene match: 7. CDR3 length: 17 residues. CDR3 amino acids: CASSRRLAGGLYNEQFF. In DNA, the CDR3 is TGTGCCAGCAGCCGCCGACTAGCGGGGGGCCTCTACAATGAGCAGTTCTTC. Full variable domain (missing parts from reference TRBV9 and TRBJ2-1): DSGVTQTPKHLITATGQRVTLRCSPRSGDLSVYWYQQSLDQGLQFLIQYYNGEERAKGNILERFSAQQFPDLHSELNLSSLELGDSALYFCASSRRLAGGLYNEQFFGPGTRLTVL.

J is TRBJ2-7 and V is TRBV9, with TRBD2 matching over 10 bases. Germline values: CDR1 SGDLS, CDR2 YYNGEE. The CDR3 contains 15 residues. V shed 4 bases, J shed 3 bases, and the junction held 7 bases outside the gene matches. The CDR3 nucleotides are TGTGCCAGCAGCCCGGCGGCTAGCGGGGGCTACGAGCAGTACTTC. It translates to CASSPAASGGYEQYF.

V and J are TRBV7-2 and TRBJ1-2; tentatively, D is TRBD1 (6 bases). V lost 3 bases, J lost 7 bases, and 15 bases lay in between. Germline-derived CDR1 and CDR2 are SGHTA and FQGNSA. This CDR3 has 14 amino acids. The CDR3 sequence is CASSLDRTIAGYTF. CDR3 bases: TGTGCCAGCAGCTTGGACAGAACTATCGCTGGCTACACCTTC.

This chain uses TRBV6-5 with TRBJ1-6; TRBD1 might be the D (5 bases). Trimming removed 10 bases at V and 9 bases at J, with 22 bases between. CDR3 length equals 15 residues. Germline CDR1 MNHEY, CDR2 SVGAGI. CDR3 DNA: TGTGCCACCACTCGGGGGTTAGAATTACCTTCACCCCTCCACTTT. Its translation is CATTRGLELPSPLHF.

The table lists this clone with a count of one. The V call is TRBV9, the J call TRBJ1-1; perhaps TRBD1 as D (5 bases). Germline-derived CDR1 and CDR2 are SGDLS and YYNGEE. Deletions cut 0 bases from V and 5 bases from J, with 17 bases between. The CDR3 length is 16 residues. In DNA form, the CDR3 reads TGTGCCAGCAGCGTAGGCAATCGGGCAGGGTGGACTGAAGCTTTCTTT. This encodes CASSVGNRAGWTEAFF.

The rearrangement joins TRBV9 to TRBJ2-7; a possible D gene is TRBD1 (6 bases). From germline, CDR1 is SGDLS and CDR2 YYNGEE. Trimming took 0 bases from V and 3 from J, leaving 7 bases between them. The length of the CDR3 is 13 residues. CDR3 region: CASSVEQGYEQYF. CDR3 DNA sequence: TGTGCCAGCAGCGTAGAACAGGGCTACGAGCAGTACTTC. Full variable domain (missing parts from reference TRBV9 and TRBJ2-7): DSGVTQTPKHLITATGQRVTLRCSPRSGDLSVYWYQQSLDQGLQFLIQYYNGEERAKGNILERFSAQQFPDLHSELNLSSLELGDSALYFCASSVEQGYEQYFGPGTRLTVT.

The chain links TRBV30 to TRBJ1-5; TRBD1 aligns across 8 bases. Trimming removed 3 bases from V and 5 bases from J; junction bases left unmatched: 9. This CDR3 has 15 amino acids. CDR1 GTSNPN and CDR2 SVGIG come from the germline V gene (reference sequence). The CDR3 nucleotides are TGTGCCTGGAGCCTGACAGGGGCGGGGGATCAGCCCCAGCATTTT. This sequence encodes CAWSLTGAGDQPQHF. The variable domain in full, completed from reference TRBV30 and TRBJ1-5, reads SQTIHQWPATLVQPVGSPLSLECTVEGTSNPNLYWYRQAAGRGLQLLFYSVGIGQISSEVPQNLSASRPQDRQFILSSKKLLLSDSGFYLCAWSLTGAGDQPQHFGDGTRLSIL.

This clone was seen only a few times. This sequence joins TRBV5-1 and TRBJ1-2; perhaps TRBD1 as D (6 bases). The CDR3 runs 12 residues. Germline V CDR1 and CDR2: SGHRS, YFSETQ. Trimming took off 5 bases at V and 8 bases at J, with 13 bases between the two ends. The CDR3 is CASSSGVGGYTF. For the CDR3, the DNA is TGCGCCAGCAGTTCAGGGGTTGGCGGCTACACCTTC.

Here the CDR3 reads CASSRDRRTYEQYF. The CDR3 coding sequence is TGTGCCAGCAGCCGGGACAGGCGAACCTACGAGCAGTACTTC. V is TRBV7-2 and J is TRBJ2-7; 8 nucleotides line up with TRBD1. Germline-derived CDR1 and CDR2 are SGHTA and FQGNSA. With V trimmed by 5 bases and J by 2 bases, 5 bases remained unmatched. This CDR3 spans 14 amino acids. The full variable domain, its missing parts supplied by reference TRBV7-2 and TRBJ2-7, is GAGVSQSPSNKVTEKGKDVELRCDPISGHTALYWYRQSLGQGLEFLIYFQGNSAPDKSGLPSDRFSAERTGGSVSTLTIQRTQQEDSAVYLCASSRDRRTYEQYFGPGTRLTVT.